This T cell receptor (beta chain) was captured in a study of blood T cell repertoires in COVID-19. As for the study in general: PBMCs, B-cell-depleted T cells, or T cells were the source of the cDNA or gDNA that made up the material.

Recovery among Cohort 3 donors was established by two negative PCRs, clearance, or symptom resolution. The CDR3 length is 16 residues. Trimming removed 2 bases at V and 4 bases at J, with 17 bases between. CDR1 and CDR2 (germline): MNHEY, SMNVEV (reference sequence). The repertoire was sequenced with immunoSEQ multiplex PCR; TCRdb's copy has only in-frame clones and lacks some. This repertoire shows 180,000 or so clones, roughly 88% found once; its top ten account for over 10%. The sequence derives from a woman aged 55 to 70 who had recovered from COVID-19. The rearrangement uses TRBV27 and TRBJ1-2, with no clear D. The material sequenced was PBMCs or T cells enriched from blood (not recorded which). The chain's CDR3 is CASSLTTGIGAYGYTF. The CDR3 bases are TGTGCCAGCAGTTTAACCACCGGGATAGGAGCCTATGGCTACACCTTC.